This paragraph covers one TCR beta chain sequence. The source of the sample is a study of blood T cell repertoires in COVID-19. For the study at large: The study drew acute and convalescent COVID-19 samples from the United States, Italy and Spain. T cells, B-cell-depleted T cells, or PBMCs supplied cDNA or gDNA.

Per the original data handling: Amplification of reference gene primers provided the estimated nucleated cell counts. Sequenced by immunoSEQ multiplex PCR; TCRdb stores in-frame clones only, minus some. V and J calls and clone size are copied from that table; D and trimming were computed from the DNA. This table has around 200,000 clones, 70% to 90% appearing once. Patients from Seattle were sampled longitudinally, starting during active infection. This CDR3 is 14 amino acids long. Germline assignment: CDR1 MDHEN and CDR2 SYDVKM. V dropped 1 base and J dropped 1 base, with 7 bases sitting between them.

The source material was peripheral blood. This chain links TRBV28 with TRBJ1-1; D unresolved. The clonotype comes from an older woman with COVID-19, enrolled during active disease. The chain's CDR3 is CASSLFSQNTEAFF. Here the CDR3 DNA reads TGTGCCAGCAGTTTATTTTCCCAGAACACTGAAGCTTTCTTT. The whole variable domain, remainder taken from reference TRBV28 and TRBJ1-1, is DVKVTQSSRYLVKRTGEKVFLECVQDMDHENMFWYRQDPGLGLRLIYFSYDVKMKEKGDIPEGYSVSREKKERFSLILESASTNQTSMYLCASSLFSQNTEAFFGQGTRLTVV.